Listed below are T cell receptor beta chains from one sample, sequenced in a study of T cells in Graves' hyperthyroidism and ophthalmopathy. TCRdb called the multiplex PCR reads again in MiXCR, with one record for every CDR3 protein. Among 500,000 or so distinct CDR3 sequences listed, roughly 16% were seen once. The sample taken for sequencing was blood. The receptors shown here come from a woman in her twenties or thirties with Graves' ophthalmopathy. Both conserved end residues are part of each CDR3. The D gene is left open where the match is weak. Size is stated for part of the rows, as once, few or many counts, or as a class when the clone is expanded.

cdr3_length d_call j_call v_call clone_size cdr3_nt cdr3_aa
13 - TRBJ1-1 TRBV7-3 few TGTGCCAGCAGCCGAGGAGGTGGCGCTGAAGCTTTCTTT CASSRGGGAEAFF
14 - TRBJ1-1 TRBV28 many TGTGCCAGCAGTTTAGGCAGCCTGAACACTGAAGCTTTCTTT CASSLGSLNTEAFF
15 - TRBJ2-1 TRBV2 many TGTGCCAGCACGGCTAGCCGAATTTTCGCCTCTGAGCAGTTCTTC CASTASRIFASEQFF
18 TRBD2 TRBJ2-3 TRBV10-3 many TGTGCCATCAGTGAGAGCCCGACTAGCGGGAGTAGCACAGATACGCAGTATTTT CAISESPTSGSSTDTQYF
16 TRBD1 TRBJ1-4 TRBV20-1 - TGCAGTGCTCCCCCTATACAGGGGTTGGATAATGAAAAACTGTTTTTT CSAPPIQGLDNEKLFF
15 - TRBJ2-1 TRBV7-2 - TGTGCCAGCAGCCAGGACATAAGCTCCTACAATGAGCAGTTCTTC CASSQDISSYNEQFF
11 - TRBJ2-7 TRBV15 many TGTGCCACCAGCGAGGGGGGCGAGCAGTACTTC CATSEGGEQYF
17 TRBD2 TRBJ2-3 TRBV6-1 many TGTGCCAGCAGTACCCGGACTAGCGGGAGGGTTGAGGATACGCAGTATTTT CASSTRTSGRVEDTQYF
14 - TRBJ2-7 TRBV19 few TGTGCCAGTAGCAACCAAGGGGGTAATTACGAGCAGTACTTC CASSNQGGNYEQYF
13 - TRBJ2-7 TRBV6-5 many TGTGCCAGCAGTTACTCTATTAATTACGAGCAGTACTTC CASSYSINYEQYF
15 TRBD1 TRBJ1-5 TRBV28 many TGTGCCAGCAGTGGGGACAGGGAGAGCAATCAGCCCCAGCATTTT CASSGDRESNQPQHF
19 TRBD2 TRBJ2-3 TRBV12-3/TRBV12-4 few TGTGCCAGCAGTTTATATCTAAGGGCTAGCGGGGCAATCACAGATACGCAGTATTTT CASSLYLRASGAITDTQYF
15 - TRBJ2-3 TRBV28 many TGTGCCAGCAGGGCATTTGAGGTGGGGCCCGATACGCAGTATTTT CASRAFEVGPDTQYF
18 TRBD2 TRBJ2-3 TRBV9 many TGTGCCAGCAACAATCCCGGCGGGCTAGCGGGTGGCACAGATACGCAGTATTTT CASNNPGGLAGGTDTQYF
16 - TRBJ2-7 TRBV28 many TGTGCCAGCAGTTTAACGAAGGAGGCACTAACCTACGAGCAGTACTTC CASSLTKEALTYEQYF
15 TRBD2 TRBJ2-3 TRBV20-1 many TGCAGCCCAATGGGTAGCGGGAGCGGAGCAGATACGCAGTATTTT CSPMGSGSGADTQYF
19 - TRBJ2-3 TRBV14 once TGTGCCAGCAGCCAAGGCGGGCTAAGAGCCCCCCTTCACACAGATACGCAGTATTTT CASSQGGLRAPLHTDTQYF
15 - TRBJ2-7 TRBV11-2 - TGTGCCAGCAGCTCTGGCCTGGGACCTTCTTACGAGCAGTACTTC CASSSGLGPSYEQYF
12 - TRBJ1-1 TRBV29-1 many TGCAGCGCCATTACGGTGAACACTGAAGCTTTCTTT CSAITVNTEAFF
14 - TRBJ2-2 TRBV20-1 - TGCAGTGCTAGAGCGGCCGTCACTGTCGGGGAGCTGTTTTTT CSARAAVTVGELFF
14 - TRBJ1-6 TRBV19 few TGTGCCAGTAGTACGGCAGGGGATTATTCACCCCTCCACTTT CASSTAGDYSPLHF
16 TRBD2 TRBJ2-1 TRBV28 many TGTGCCAGCAGCTCCCTCGGACTAGCGGGAGATAATGAGCAGTTCTTC CASSSLGLAGDNEQFF
14 - TRBJ2-1 TRBV5-1 - TGCGCCAGCAAGGCGGACAGCTCCTACAATGAGCAGTTCTTC CASKADSSYNEQFF
13 - TRBJ1-2 TRBV6-1 many TGTGCCAGCAGTGAGATACAGGCCTATGGCTACACCTTC CASSEIQAYGYTF
15 - TRBJ2-5 TRBV25-1 few TGTGCCAGCAGTGAAGGAGTTTTCGGGCAAGAGACCCAGTACTTC CASSEGVFGQETQYF
12 - TRBJ1-2 TRBV20-1 - TGCAGTGCTAGTGACAATAACTATGGCTACACCTTC CSASDNNYGYTF
23 TRBD2 TRBJ2-1 TRBV6-2/TRBV6-3 many TGTGCCAGCAGTTACACCCCGCTCCCGGCTAGCGGGAATGCAAGAGGCCCCTACAATGAGCAGTTCTTC CASSYTPLPASGNARGPYNEQFF
14 TRBD2 TRBJ2-5 TRBV20-1 - TGCAGTGCTAGTCCGACTCGCGGGAGAGAGACCCAGTACTTC CSASPTRGRETQYF
16 - TRBJ2-1 TRBV2 - TGTGCCAGCAGGGAGGGACTCTTCCGCCTTCCGGGCGAGCAGTTCTTC CASREGLFRLPGEQFF
14 - TRBJ2-7 TRBV5-1 many TGCGCCAGCAGCTTGGGACATAACGCCTACGAGCAGTACTTC CASSLGHNAYEQYF
15 - TRBJ2-3 TRBV6-1 many TGTGCCAGCGGTCCGGGGCCCTTTACCACAGATACGCAGTATTTT CASGPGPFTTDTQYF
14 TRBD2 TRBJ2-5 TRBV7-2 many TGTGCCAGCAGCCTACTAGCGGCCCAAGAGACCCAGTACTTC CASSLLAAQETQYF
12 - TRBJ2-1 TRBV5-4 - TGTGCCAGCAGCTCTTTGGAACCTGAGCAGTTCTTC CASSSLEPEQFF
14 TRBD2 TRBJ2-1 TRBV6-4 - TGTGCCAGCAGCGTAGCGGGAGGGCGTAATGAGCAGTTCTTC CASSVAGGRNEQFF
15 TRBD1 TRBJ2-7 TRBV18 few TGTGCCAGCTCACCACCAATGACAGGGGGCGACGAGCAGTACTTC CASSPPMTGGDEQYF
15 - TRBJ1-1 TRBV2 many TGTGCCAGCACGTGGTATCGGACGTCAAACACTGAAGCTTTCTTT CASTWYRTSNTEAFF
14 TRBD2 TRBJ2-1 TRBV19 few TGTGCCAGTAGTACGCGGGGGATCTACAATGAGCAGTTCTTC CASSTRGIYNEQFF
13 - TRBJ1-2 TRBV15 - TGTGCCACCAGCACCACAGATTCCTATGGCTACACCTTC CATSTTDSYGYTF
15 - TRBJ2-1 TRBV19 few TGTGCCAGTAGTATAGGAGTAAGGGGTCGAAATGAGCAGTTCTTC CASSIGVRGRNEQFF
15 - TRBJ1-5 TRBV27 many TGTGCCAGCAGTTCGGGATACGGGAACAATCAGCCCCAGCATTTT CASSSGYGNNQPQHF
19 TRBD2 TRBJ2-3 TRBV13 - TGTGCCAGCAGCTTCCCGGGGCGGGAGGCCCCTAGGGTCACAGATACGCAGTATTTT CASSFPGREAPRVTDTQYF
21 TRBD2 TRBJ2-7 TRBV7-2 few TGTGCCAGCAGCCACTTCGAATTCGTAGCGGGAGGCCTCGTTGAGGTTTACGAGCAGTACTTC CASSHFEFVAGGLVEVYEQYF
14 - TRBJ1-1 TRBV14 many TGTGCCAGCAGCCATCATCAGGTGAACACTGAAGCTTTCTTT CASSHHQVNTEAFF
13 - TRBJ2-3 TRBV6-1 few TGTGCCAGCAGTGCGGGGCTCACAGATACGCAGTATTTT CASSAGLTDTQYF
14 - TRBJ2-1 TRBV11-2 few TGTGCCAGCAGCTTAGAGGACTACTACAATGAGCAGTTCTTC CASSLEDYYNEQFF
13 - TRBJ2-3 TRBV4-3 few TGCGCCAGCAGCAACCGACAGCCAGATACGCAGTATTTT CASSNRQPDTQYF
16 TRBD1 TRBJ2-1 TRBV11-2 many TGTGCCAGCAGACCTCCTCCCGGGACAGGGTGGCGTGAGCAGTTCTTC CASRPPPGTGWREQFF
14 TRBD1 TRBJ2-7 TRBV2 many TGTGCCAGCAGAAGAACAGGGGAGCCCTACGAGCAGTACTTC CASRRTGEPYEQYF
15 TRBD1 TRBJ2-3 TRBV20-1 many TGCAGTACGGGACAGGGGGCGACGAGCACAGATACGCAGTATTTT CSTGQGATSTDTQYF
13 - TRBJ1-2 TRBV25-1 - TGTGCCAGCAGTGTGTTTATTGGGAATGGCTACACCTTC CASSVFIGNGYTF
17 TRBD1 TRBJ2-7 TRBV6-1 few TGTGCCAGCAGTGACCAAACACAGGGACAGGGGTGGTACGAGCAGTACTTC CASSDQTQGQGWYEQYF
14 - TRBJ2-5 TRBV5-1 - TGCGCCAGCAGCTCCGGGACAAAGGAAGAGACCCAGTACTTC CASSSGTKEETQYF
14 TRBD1 TRBJ2-7 TRBV5-5 many TGCGCCAGCAGCTTGGACAGGCTCTCCTACGAGCAGTACTTC CASSLDRLSYEQYF
16 TRBD2 TRBJ2-5 TRBV5-4 - TGTGCCAGCAGCCCCGGGACTAGCGGGACAGGGGAGACCCAGTACTTC CASSPGTSGTGETQYF
14 - TRBJ2-3 TRBV28 few TGTGCCAGCAGTGCTAGCATCCTCACAGATACGCAGTATTTT CASSASILTDTQYF
13 TRBD2 TRBJ2-7 TRBV7-9 - TGTGCCAGCGTCGGGGGAGGGCCATACGAGCAGTACTTC CASVGGGPYEQYF
14 - TRBJ1-2 TRBV6-6 - TGTGCCAGCAGTTACTCCTCCAGGGGCGGGGGCTACACCTTC CASSYSSRGGGYTF
13 - TRBJ2-5 TRBV11-2 - TGTGCCAGCAGAAAAAGCGACGCCGAGACCCAGTACTTC CASRKSDAETQYF
13 TRBD2 TRBJ2-7 TRBV28 many TGTGCCACCACCTTAAGCGGGAGGCGCGAGCAGTACTTC CATTLSGRREQYF